This T cell receptor (beta chain) stems from a study of shared clonotypes between healthy human individuals. Study background: Three plates were used per donor for CD4 naive, three for CD4 memory, two for CD8 naive and one for CD8 memory. Study-wide points: Across subsets, estimated richness was generally greater for naive than for memory populations.

On this clone itself: The antigen is unknown.

The donors were all Caucasian adults (living in Nashville, Tennessee). Into CD45RA+ naive and CD45RA-negative memory subsets, the CD4+ cells were split. This CDR3 spans 13 amino acids. Per the germline V gene, CDR1 is LNHDA and CDR2 is SQIVND (reference sequence). V lost 6 bases to trimming and J lost 7 bases, with 13 bases between them. Profiled with immunoSEQ multiplex PCR; TCRdb holds only in-frame clones, not every one. Of 2 million to 2.5 million clones in the sample, approximately 94% are singletons; the top ten hold over 0.1%. Specimen: naive CD4+ T cells sorted from blood. The subset: CD45RA+ positively selected. The origin of this receptor is a man between 18 and 29 years old in good health. The gene calls are TRBV19 and TRBJ1-5; TRBD1 is a possible D gene (6 bases). DNA of the CDR3: TGTGCCAGTAGGATACAGGGTCAACAGCCCCAGCATTTT. Translation: CASRIQGQQPQHF.